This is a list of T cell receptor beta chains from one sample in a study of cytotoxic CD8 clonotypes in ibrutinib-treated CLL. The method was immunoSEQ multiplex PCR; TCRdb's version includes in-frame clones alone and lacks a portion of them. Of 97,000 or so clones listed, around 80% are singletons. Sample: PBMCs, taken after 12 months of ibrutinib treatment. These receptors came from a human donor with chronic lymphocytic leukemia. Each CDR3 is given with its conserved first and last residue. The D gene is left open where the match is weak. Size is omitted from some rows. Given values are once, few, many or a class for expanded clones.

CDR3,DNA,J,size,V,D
CASSQHTQGGYGYTF,TGTGCCAGCAGCCAACATACACAGGGTGGATATGGCTACACCTTC,TRBJ1-2,-,TRBV4-2,-
CASSYSGTGGPDTQYF,TGTGCCAGCAGTTACTCCGGGACAGGGGGCCCAGATACGCAGTATTTT,TRBJ2-3,-,TRBV6-5,TRBD1
CASSPIDSHYGYTF,TGTGCCAGCTCACCAATAGACAGCCACTATGGCTACACCTTC,TRBJ1-2,-,TRBV18,-
CASRGEGNSPLHF,TGTGCCAGCAGGGGAGAGGGTAATTCACCCCTCCACTTT,TRBJ1-6,few,TRBV6-5,-
CASSVRTSGGFQETQYF,TGCGCCAGCAGCGTCAGGACTAGCGGGGGTTTCCAAGAGACCCAGTACTTC,TRBJ2-5,few,TRBV4-1,TRBD2
CASSLNPAGDQETQYF,TGCGCCAGCAGTTTGAATCCAGCGGGAGATCAAGAGACCCAGTACTTC,TRBJ2-5,once,TRBV27,TRBD2
CASSAGLNTEAFF,TGTGCCAGCTCTGCAGGATTGAACACTGAAGCTTTCTTT,TRBJ1-1,-,TRBV18,-
CAWRGRDRGFGEQFF,TGTGCCTGGAGGGGACGGGACAGGGGGTTTGGCGAGCAGTTCTTC,TRBJ2-1,-,TRBV30,TRBD1
CASSPGSGVMNTEAFF,TGTGCCAGCTCACCCGGTTCGGGGGTAATGAACACTGAAGCTTTCTTT,TRBJ1-1,-,TRBV18,-
CASSLFSSYNSPLHF,TGTGCCAGCAGCTTGTTTAGCTCCTATAATTCACCCCTCCACTTT,TRBJ1-6,-,TRBV5-6,-
CASGLGGLNQPQHF,TGTGCCAGCGGGCTAGGGGGTCTGAATCAGCCCCAGCATTTT,TRBJ1-5,-,TRBV2,-
CASNRDRGEENIQYF,TGTGCTAGCAACCGGGACAGGGGAGAAGAAAACATTCAGTACTTC,TRBJ2-4,-,TRBV7-7,TRBD1
CASTSRGAGTDTQYF,TGTGCCAGTACCTCCAGGGGGGCGGGCACAGATACGCAGTATTTT,TRBJ2-3,-,TRBV19,-
CASSLQKNTEAFF,TGTGCCAGCAGCTTACAGAAGAACACTGAAGCTTTCTTT,TRBJ1-1,-,TRBV6-1,-
CASSVEQFGYEQYF,TGTGCCAGCAGTGTGGAACAGTTTGGCTACGAGCAGTACTTC,TRBJ2-7,-,TRBV25-1,-
CASSLGGRERPQHF,TGTGCCAGCAGTTTAGGGGGACGAGAACGGCCCCAGCATTTT,TRBJ1-5,-,TRBV28,-